A selection of T cell receptor beta chains follows, all from one sample in a study of blood T cell repertoires in COVID-19. Clones were sequenced by immunoSEQ multiplex PCR, and TCRdb holds only the in-frame ones, with some missing. The table lists about 170,000 clones, 80% to 85% of them singletons. The sequenced sample was peripheral blood. These receptors all come from a human donor with acute or convalescent COVID-19. The donor label of this sample is uncertain. Both conserved end residues are part of each CDR3. Fields, in order: V gene, D gene, J gene, clone size, CDR3 protein, CDR3 DNA. A D gene is named only where the DNA matches it firmly. Clone size appears in some rows only: once, few, many, or a class for an expanded clone.

v_gene: TRBV6-5
d_gene: -
j_gene: TRBJ1-6
abundance: -
CDR3aa: CATGGKDSYNSPLHF
CDR3nt: TGTGCCACCGGGGGGAAGGACTCCTATAATTCACCCCTCCACTTT

v_gene: TRBV2
d_gene: -
j_gene: TRBJ1-6
abundance: -
CDR3aa: CASKGSGSYNSPLHF
CDR3nt: TGTGCCAGCAAAGGATCCGGGTCCTATAATTCACCCCTCCACTTT

v_gene: TRBV12-3/TRBV12-4
d_gene: -
j_gene: TRBJ2-1
abundance: -
CDR3aa: CAIRRGNEQFF
CDR3nt: TGTGCCATCCGACGGGGGAATGAGCAGTTCTTC

v_gene: TRBV6-1
d_gene: TRBD1
j_gene: TRBJ1-6
abundance: once
CDR3aa: CASSEAGQEGSPLHF
CDR3nt: TGTGCCAGCAGTGAAGCGGGACAGGAAGGTTCACCCCTCCACTTT

v_gene: TRBV3-1/TRBV3-2
d_gene: -
j_gene: TRBJ2-2
abundance: few
CDR3aa: CASSQDAGVGGELFF
CDR3nt: TGTGCCAGCAGCCAAGATGCAGGGGTTGGCGGGGAGCTGTTTTTT

v_gene: TRBV11-2
d_gene: -
j_gene: TRBJ2-5
abundance: -
CDR3aa: CASSLGRVGTQYF
CDR3nt: TGTGCCAGCAGCTTAGGGAGGGTGGGGACCCAGTACTTC

v_gene: TRBV14
d_gene: -
j_gene: TRBJ1-2
abundance: -
CDR3aa: CASSQVQQGYGYTF
CDR3nt: TGTGCCAGCAGCCAAGTGCAACAGGGCTATGGCTACACCTTC

v_gene: TRBV7-8
d_gene: TRBD1
j_gene: TRBJ2-3
abundance: -
CDR3aa: CASSFGQVDTDTQYF
CDR3nt: TGTGCCAGCAGCTTTGGACAGGTCGACACAGATACGCAGTATTTT

v_gene: TRBV6-5
d_gene: TRBD1
j_gene: TRBJ1-1
abundance: -
CDR3aa: CASSLRTGVWTEAFF
CDR3nt: TGTGCCAGCAGTCTCCGGACAGGGGTTTGGACTGAAGCTTTCTTT

v_gene: TRBV25-1
d_gene: -
j_gene: TRBJ1-3
abundance: -
CDR3aa: CASSESVRGSSGNTIYF
CDR3nt: TGTGCCAGCAGTGAATCTGTTCGCGGTAGCTCTGGAAACACCATATATTTT

v_gene: TRBV30
d_gene: TRBD1
j_gene: TRBJ2-7
abundance: -
CDR3aa: CAWRGHGRGYEQYF
CDR3nt: TGTGCCTGGAGGGGCCACGGCAGGGGGTACGAGCAGTACTTC

v_gene: TRBV25-1
d_gene: TRBD2
j_gene: TRBJ2-3
abundance: -
CDR3aa: CASSEFRLAGGDTQYF
CDR3nt: TGTGCCAGCAGTGAATTCAGACTAGCGGGAGGGGATACGCAGTATTTT

v_gene: TRBV28
d_gene: TRBD1
j_gene: TRBJ2-1
abundance: -
CDR3aa: CASSDRGSYNEQFF
CDR3nt: TGTGCCAGCAGCGACAGGGGTTCCTACAATGAGCAGTTCTTC

v_gene: TRBV5-6
d_gene: -
j_gene: TRBJ2-3
abundance: -
CDR3aa: CASSLLGQSADTQYF
CDR3nt: TGTGCCAGCAGCCTACTTGGACAGTCAGCAGATACGCAGTATTTT

v_gene: TRBV30
d_gene: TRBD2
j_gene: TRBJ2-1
abundance: -
CDR3aa: CAWRGTSLHEQFF
CDR3nt: TGTGCCTGGAGGGGGACTAGCCTCCATGAGCAGTTCTTC

v_gene: TRBV30
d_gene: -
j_gene: TRBJ2-5
abundance: -
CDR3aa: CAWSSTGGGETQYF
CDR3nt: TGTGCCTGGAGTTCTACAGGGGGGGGAGAGACCCAGTACTTC

v_gene: TRBV19
d_gene: TRBD1
j_gene: TRBJ1-5
abundance: -
CDR3aa: CASSVDRGSNQPQHF
CDR3nt: TGTGCCAGTAGTGTGGACAGGGGGAGCAATCAGCCCCAGCATTTT

v_gene: TRBV10-1
d_gene: -
j_gene: TRBJ2-2
abundance: -
CDR3aa: CASTLPISDSANTGELFF
CDR3nt: TGCGCCAGCACTCTACCTATCTCGGACAGCGCGAACACCGGGGAGCTGTTTTTT

v_gene: TRBV5-4
d_gene: TRBD2
j_gene: TRBJ2-3
abundance: few
CDR3aa: CASSRTSGDTDTQYF
CDR3nt: TGTGCCAGCAGCCGGACTAGCGGTGACACAGATACGCAGTATTTT

v_gene: TRBV4-1
d_gene: TRBD1
j_gene: TRBJ2-3
abundance: -
CDR3aa: CASSQDFGTGVADTQYF
CDR3nt: TGCGCCAGCAGCCAAGATTTCGGGACAGGGGTTGCAGATACGCAGTATTTT

v_gene: TRBV7-9
d_gene: -
j_gene: TRBJ2-7
abundance: -
CDR3aa: CASSLNQGPYAGQYF
CDR3nt: TGTGCCAGCAGCTTAAATCAGGGGCCCTATGCTGGGCAGTACTTC

v_gene: TRBV10-3
d_gene: TRBD1
j_gene: TRBJ1-5
abundance: -
CDR3aa: CAISGTGEGYQPQHF
CDR3nt: TGTGCCATCAGTGGGACAGGGGAGGGGTATCAGCCCCAGCATTTT

v_gene: TRBV30
d_gene: -
j_gene: TRBJ2-3
abundance: once
CDR3aa: CALGRGTPLFNTQYF
CDR3nt: TGTGCCTTGGGAAGGGGGACGCCGCTATTTAATACGCAGTATTTT

v_gene: TRBV27
d_gene: -
j_gene: TRBJ1-2
abundance: -
CDR3aa: CASSLKGTGTSNYGYTF
CDR3nt: TGTGCCAGCAGTTTAAAAGGAACAGGTACCTCTAACTATGGCTACACCTTC

v_gene: TRBV5-1
d_gene: TRBD2
j_gene: TRBJ2-3
abundance: -
CDR3aa: CASSLGVPPGLAGLSTDTQYF
CDR3nt: TGCGCCAGCAGCTTGGGGGTCCCTCCGGGACTAGCGGGACTTAGCACAGATACGCAGTATTTT

v_gene: TRBV27
d_gene: -
j_gene: TRBJ1-6
abundance: -
CDR3aa: CASSSSNRASPLHF
CDR3nt: TGTGCCAGCAGTTCCTCCAACAGGGCTTCACCCCTCCACTTT

v_gene: TRBV30
d_gene: -
j_gene: TRBJ2-7
abundance: once
CDR3aa: CAWSVPGRTYEQYF
CDR3nt: TGTGCCTGGAGTGTACCTGGCAGGACCTACGAGCAGTACTTC

v_gene: TRBV30
d_gene: TRBD1
j_gene: TRBJ2-6
abundance: -
CDR3aa: CAYGIGGTGANVLTF
CDR3nt: TGTGCTTACGGCATAGGGGGCACTGGGGCCAACGTCCTGACTTTC

v_gene: TRBV7-3
d_gene: -
j_gene: TRBJ2-1
abundance: few
CDR3aa: CASSLEPGNNEQFF
CDR3nt: TGTGCCAGCAGCTTAGAACCGGGGAACAATGAGCAGTTCTTC

v_gene: TRBV9
d_gene: -
j_gene: TRBJ1-5
abundance: -
CDR3aa: CASSVGSGSNQPQHF
CDR3nt: TGTGCCAGCAGCGTAGGCAGCGGATCCAATCAGCCCCAGCATTTT

v_gene: TRBV18
d_gene: -
j_gene: TRBJ2-7
abundance: -
CDR3aa: CASSPGAGYYEQYF
CDR3nt: TGTGCCAGCTCACCAGGGGCAGGCTATTACGAGCAGTACTTC

v_gene: TRBV29-1
d_gene: TRBD2
j_gene: TRBJ2-1
abundance: -
CDR3aa: CSVEASGGAVEQFF
CDR3nt: TGCAGCGTTGAAGCCAGCGGGGGGGCGGTTGAGCAGTTCTTC

v_gene: TRBV7-3
d_gene: TRBD2
j_gene: TRBJ2-1
abundance: -
CDR3aa: CASSLAGELRQFF
CDR3nt: TGTGCCAGCAGCTTAGCGGGGGAACTTAGGCAGTTCTTC

v_gene: TRBV7-2
d_gene: -
j_gene: TRBJ1-1
abundance: -
CDR3aa: CASRSGGEAFF
CDR3nt: TGTGCCAGCAGGTCGGGGGGTGAAGCTTTCTTT

v_gene: TRBV18
d_gene: TRBD2
j_gene: TRBJ2-5
abundance: -
CDR3aa: CASSPPEREGRLETQYF
CDR3nt: TGTGCCAGCTCACCACCGGAGCGGGAGGGCCGGTTGGAGACCCAGTACTTC

v_gene: TRBV3-1/TRBV3-2
d_gene: TRBD2
j_gene: TRBJ2-7
abundance: -
CDR3aa: CASSPAGAYEQYF
CDR3nt: TGTGCCAGCAGCCCCGCGGGAGCCTACGAGCAGTACTTC

v_gene: TRBV7-2
d_gene: TRBD1
j_gene: TRBJ2-7
abundance: -
CDR3aa: CASSRGQGIYEQYF
CDR3nt: TGTGCCAGCAGCAGGGGACAGGGAATCTACGAGCAGTACTTC

v_gene: TRBV20-1
d_gene: TRBD2
j_gene: TRBJ2-7
abundance: -
CDR3aa: CSASPGTSGVYEQYF
CDR3nt: TGCAGTGCTAGTCCTGGGACTAGCGGGGTCTACGAGCAGTACTTC

v_gene: TRBV3-1/TRBV3-2
d_gene: TRBD2
j_gene: TRBJ2-1
abundance: once
CDR3aa: CATGTGGFSYNEQFF
CDR3nt: TGTGCTACGGGAACGGGGGGGTTCTCCTACAATGAGCAGTTCTTC

v_gene: TRBV27
d_gene: TRBD1
j_gene: TRBJ2-7
abundance: -
CDR3aa: CASSLSQAGGFDEQYF
CDR3nt: TGTGCCAGCAGTTTATCCCAGGCAGGGGGCTTCGACGAGCAGTACTTC

v_gene: TRBV7-9
d_gene: -
j_gene: TRBJ1-6
abundance: -
CDR3aa: CASSLDGDSPLHF
CDR3nt: TGTGCCAGCAGCTTAGACGGGGATTCACCCCTCCACTTT

v_gene: TRBV15
d_gene: -
j_gene: TRBJ1-4
abundance: -
CDR3aa: CATSFVRGNEKLFF
CDR3nt: TGTGCCACCAGCTTTGTGCGGGGTAATGAAAAACTGTTTTTT

v_gene: TRBV5-1
d_gene: TRBD1
j_gene: TRBJ2-6
abundance: -
CDR3aa: CASSFKTGGDSGANVLTF
CDR3nt: TGCGCCAGCAGCTTTAAGACAGGGGGCGACTCTGGGGCCAACGTCCTGACTTTC

v_gene: TRBV19
d_gene: -
j_gene: TRBJ1-2
abundance: -
CDR3aa: CASSIYGRVSYGYTF
CDR3nt: TGTGCCAGTAGTATATACGGCAGGGTGTCGTATGGCTACACCTTC

v_gene: TRBV23-1
d_gene: -
j_gene: TRBJ2-7
abundance: -
CDR3aa: CASSQSDFRTYEQYF
CDR3nt: TGCGCCAGCAGTCAATCGGACTTTCGAACCTACGAGCAGTACTTC

v_gene: TRBV19
d_gene: TRBD2
j_gene: TRBJ2-2
abundance: -
CDR3aa: CASSMGGTSGLRTGELFF
CDR3nt: TGTGCCAGTAGTATGGGGGGAACTAGCGGGTTAAGAACCGGGGAGCTGTTTTTT

v_gene: TRBV30
d_gene: TRBD1
j_gene: TRBJ2-7
abundance: -
CDR3aa: CAWGTGGTEQYF
CDR3nt: TGTGCCTGGGGGACAGGGGGGACCGAGCAGTACTTC

v_gene: TRBV20-1
d_gene: TRBD1
j_gene: TRBJ1-5
abundance: -
CDR3aa: CSAIDRGSNQPQHF
CDR3nt: TGCAGTGCTATTGACAGGGGTAGCAATCAGCCCCAGCATTTT

v_gene: TRBV5-1
d_gene: -
j_gene: TRBJ2-7
abundance: -
CDR3aa: CASSWDWSNEQYF
CDR3nt: TGCGCCAGCAGCTGGGACTGGAGTAACGAGCAGTACTTC

v_gene: TRBV7-2
d_gene: -
j_gene: TRBJ1-2
abundance: few
CDR3aa: CASSLGQGGNYGYTF
CDR3nt: TGTGCCAGCAGCTTAGGGCAGGGAGGGAACTATGGCTACACCTTC